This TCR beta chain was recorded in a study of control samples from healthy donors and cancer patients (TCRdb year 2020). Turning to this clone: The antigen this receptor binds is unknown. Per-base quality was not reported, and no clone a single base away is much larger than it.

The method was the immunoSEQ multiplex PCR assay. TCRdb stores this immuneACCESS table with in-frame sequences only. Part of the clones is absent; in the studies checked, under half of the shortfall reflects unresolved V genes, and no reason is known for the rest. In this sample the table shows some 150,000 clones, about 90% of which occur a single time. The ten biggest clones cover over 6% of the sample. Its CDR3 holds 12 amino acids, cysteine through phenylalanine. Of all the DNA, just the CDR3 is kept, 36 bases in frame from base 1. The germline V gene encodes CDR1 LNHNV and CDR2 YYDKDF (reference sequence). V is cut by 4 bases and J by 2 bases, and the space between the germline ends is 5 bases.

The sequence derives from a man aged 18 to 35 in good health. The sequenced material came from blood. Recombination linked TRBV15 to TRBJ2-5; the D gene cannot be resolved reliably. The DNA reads TGTGCCACCAGCACTAGACAAGAGACCCAGTACTTC. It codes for CATSTRQETQYF.